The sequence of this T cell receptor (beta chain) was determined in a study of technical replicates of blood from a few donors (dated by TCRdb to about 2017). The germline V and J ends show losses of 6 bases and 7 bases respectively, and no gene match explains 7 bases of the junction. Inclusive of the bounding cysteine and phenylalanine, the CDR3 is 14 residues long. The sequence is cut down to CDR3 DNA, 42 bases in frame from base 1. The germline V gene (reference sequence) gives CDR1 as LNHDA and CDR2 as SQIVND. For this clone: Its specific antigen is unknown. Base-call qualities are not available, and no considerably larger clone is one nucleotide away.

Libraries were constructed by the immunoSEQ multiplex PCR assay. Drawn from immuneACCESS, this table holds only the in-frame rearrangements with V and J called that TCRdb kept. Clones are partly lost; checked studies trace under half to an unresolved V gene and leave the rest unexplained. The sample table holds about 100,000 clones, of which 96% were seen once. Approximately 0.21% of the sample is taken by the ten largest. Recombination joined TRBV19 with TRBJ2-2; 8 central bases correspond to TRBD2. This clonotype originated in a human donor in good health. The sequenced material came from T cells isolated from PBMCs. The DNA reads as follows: TGTGCCAGTAGGCCCGGGACTAGGGTCGGGGAGCTGTTTTTT. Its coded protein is CASRPGTRVGELFF.